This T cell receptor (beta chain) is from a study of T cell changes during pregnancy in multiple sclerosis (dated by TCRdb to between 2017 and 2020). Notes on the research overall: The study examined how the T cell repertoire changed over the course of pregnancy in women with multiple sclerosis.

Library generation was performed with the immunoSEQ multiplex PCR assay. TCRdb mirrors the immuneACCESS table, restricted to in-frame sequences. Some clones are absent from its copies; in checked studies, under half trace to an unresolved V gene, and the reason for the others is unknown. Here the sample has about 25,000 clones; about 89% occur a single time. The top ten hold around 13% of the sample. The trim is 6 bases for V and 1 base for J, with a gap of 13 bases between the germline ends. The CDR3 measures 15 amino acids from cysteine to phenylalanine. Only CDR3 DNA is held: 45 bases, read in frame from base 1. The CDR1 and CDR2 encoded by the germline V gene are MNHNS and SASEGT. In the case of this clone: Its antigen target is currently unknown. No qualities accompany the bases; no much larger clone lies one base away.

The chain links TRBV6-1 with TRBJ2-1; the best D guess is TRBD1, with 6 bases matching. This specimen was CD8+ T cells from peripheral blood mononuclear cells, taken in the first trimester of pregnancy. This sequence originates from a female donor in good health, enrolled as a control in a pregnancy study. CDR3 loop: CASRSGTPSYNEQFF. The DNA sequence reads TGTGCCAGCAGGTCTGGGACACCTTCCTACAATGAGCAGTTCTTC.